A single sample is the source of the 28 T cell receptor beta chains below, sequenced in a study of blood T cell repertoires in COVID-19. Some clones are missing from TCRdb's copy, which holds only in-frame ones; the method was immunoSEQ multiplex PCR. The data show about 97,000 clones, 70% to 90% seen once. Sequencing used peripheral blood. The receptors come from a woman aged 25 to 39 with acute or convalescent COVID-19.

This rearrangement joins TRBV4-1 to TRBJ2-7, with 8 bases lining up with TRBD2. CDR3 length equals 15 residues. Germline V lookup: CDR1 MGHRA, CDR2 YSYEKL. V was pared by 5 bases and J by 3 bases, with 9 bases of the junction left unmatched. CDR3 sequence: CASSWGAGDDYEQYF. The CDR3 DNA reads TGCGCCAGCAGCTGGGGAGCGGGGGATGACTACGAGCAGTACTTC.

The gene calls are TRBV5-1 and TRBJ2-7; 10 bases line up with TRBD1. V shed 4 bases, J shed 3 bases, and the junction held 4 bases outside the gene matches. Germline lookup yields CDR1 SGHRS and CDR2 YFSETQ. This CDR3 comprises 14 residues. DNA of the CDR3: TGCGCCAGCAGCCCGGGACAGGGGAGCTACGAGCAGTACTTC. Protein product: CASSPGQGSYEQYF.

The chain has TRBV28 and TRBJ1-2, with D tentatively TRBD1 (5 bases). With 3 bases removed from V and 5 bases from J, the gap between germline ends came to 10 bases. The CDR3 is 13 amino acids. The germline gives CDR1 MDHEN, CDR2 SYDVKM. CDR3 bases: TGTGCCAGCAGTTTCGTTGACAGTTATGGCTACACCTTC. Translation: CASSFVDSYGYTF.

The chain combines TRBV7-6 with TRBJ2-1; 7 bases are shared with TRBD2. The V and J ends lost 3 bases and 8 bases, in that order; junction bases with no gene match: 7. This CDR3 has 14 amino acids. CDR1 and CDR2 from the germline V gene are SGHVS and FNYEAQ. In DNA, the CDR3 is TGTGCCAGCAGCTTGCCGGGGGGTTACTATGAGCAGTTCTTC. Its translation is CASSLPGGYYEQFF.

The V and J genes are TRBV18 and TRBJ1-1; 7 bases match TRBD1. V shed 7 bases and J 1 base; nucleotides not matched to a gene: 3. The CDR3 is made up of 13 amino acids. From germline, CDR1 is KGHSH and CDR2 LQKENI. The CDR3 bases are TGTGCCAGCTGTACAGGGGCGAACACTGAAGCTTTCTTT. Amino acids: CASCTGANTEAFF.

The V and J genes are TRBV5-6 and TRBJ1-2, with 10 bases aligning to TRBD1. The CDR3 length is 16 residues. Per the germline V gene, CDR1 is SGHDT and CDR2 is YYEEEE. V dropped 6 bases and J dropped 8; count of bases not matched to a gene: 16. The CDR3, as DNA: TGTGCCAGCACCCAGACGACGGGACAGGGGAGGTGGGGCTACACCTTC. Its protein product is CASTQTTGQGRWGYTF.

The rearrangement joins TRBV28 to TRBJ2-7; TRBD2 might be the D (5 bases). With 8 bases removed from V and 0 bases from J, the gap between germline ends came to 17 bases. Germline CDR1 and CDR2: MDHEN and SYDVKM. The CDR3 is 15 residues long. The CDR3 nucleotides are TGTGCCAGCGGCCTCGCCGGGGTGAGCTCCTACGAGCAGTACTTC. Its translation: CASGLAGVSSYEQYF.

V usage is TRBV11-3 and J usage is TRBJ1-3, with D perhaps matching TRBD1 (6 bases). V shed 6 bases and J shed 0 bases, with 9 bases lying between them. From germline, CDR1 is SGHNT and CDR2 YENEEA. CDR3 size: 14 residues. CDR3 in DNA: TGTGCCAGCAGTGACAGGAGCTCTGGAAACACCATATATTTT. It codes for CASSDRSSGNTIYF.

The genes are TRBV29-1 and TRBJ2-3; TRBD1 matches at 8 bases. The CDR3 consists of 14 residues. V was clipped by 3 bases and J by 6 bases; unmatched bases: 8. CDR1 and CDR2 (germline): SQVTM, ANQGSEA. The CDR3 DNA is TGCAGCGTTGAGCCCGGGACAGGCAGCGATACGCAGTATTTT. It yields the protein CSVEPGTGSDTQYF.

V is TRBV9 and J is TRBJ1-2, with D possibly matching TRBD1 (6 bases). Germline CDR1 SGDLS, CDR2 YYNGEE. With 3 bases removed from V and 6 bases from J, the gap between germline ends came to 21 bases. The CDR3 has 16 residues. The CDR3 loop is CASSEGAGGLADGYTF. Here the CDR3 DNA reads TGTGCCAGCAGCGAAGGAGCCGGGGGGCTCGCGGATGGCTACACCTTC. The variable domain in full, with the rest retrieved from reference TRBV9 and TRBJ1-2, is DSGVTQTPKHLITATGQRVTLRCSPRSGDLSVYWYQQSLDQGLQFLIQYYNGEERAKGNILERFSAQQFPDLHSELNLSSLELGDSALYFCASSEGAGGLADGYTFGSGTRLTVV.

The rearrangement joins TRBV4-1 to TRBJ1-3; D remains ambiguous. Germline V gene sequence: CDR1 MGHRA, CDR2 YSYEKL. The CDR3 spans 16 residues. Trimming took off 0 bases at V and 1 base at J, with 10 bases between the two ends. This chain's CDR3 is CASSQEGTRSGNTIYF. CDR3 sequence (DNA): TGCGCCAGCAGCCAAGAGGGCACTCGTTCTGGAAACACCATATATTTT.

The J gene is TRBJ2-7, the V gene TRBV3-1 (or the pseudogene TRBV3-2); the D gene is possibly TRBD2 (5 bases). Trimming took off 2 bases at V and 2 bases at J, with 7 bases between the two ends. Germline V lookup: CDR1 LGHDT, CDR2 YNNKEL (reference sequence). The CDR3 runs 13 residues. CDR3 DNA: TGTGCCAGCAGCCAACGGGATACCTACGAGCAGTACTTC. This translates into CASSQRDTYEQYF.

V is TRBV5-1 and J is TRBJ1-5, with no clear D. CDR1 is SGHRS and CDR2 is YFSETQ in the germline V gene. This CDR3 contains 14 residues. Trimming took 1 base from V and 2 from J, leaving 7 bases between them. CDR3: CASSLRGGNQPQHF. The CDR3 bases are TGCGCCAGCAGCTTGAGAGGCGGCAATCAGCCCCAGCATTTT.

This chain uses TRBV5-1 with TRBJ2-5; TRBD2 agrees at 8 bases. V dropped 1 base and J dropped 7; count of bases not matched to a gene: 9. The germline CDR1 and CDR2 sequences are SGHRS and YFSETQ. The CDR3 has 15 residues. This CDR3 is CASSLSSGVSGTQYF. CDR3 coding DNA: TGCGCCAGCAGCTTGAGTAGCGGGGTGTCTGGGACCCAGTACTTC.

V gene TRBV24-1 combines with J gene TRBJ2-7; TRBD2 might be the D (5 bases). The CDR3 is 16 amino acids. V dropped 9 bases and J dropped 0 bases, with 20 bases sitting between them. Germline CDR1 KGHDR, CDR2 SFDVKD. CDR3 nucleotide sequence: TGTGCCACCCTAAACCAAAAGCGGACGGACTCCTACGAGCAGTACTTC. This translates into CATLNQKRTDSYEQYF.

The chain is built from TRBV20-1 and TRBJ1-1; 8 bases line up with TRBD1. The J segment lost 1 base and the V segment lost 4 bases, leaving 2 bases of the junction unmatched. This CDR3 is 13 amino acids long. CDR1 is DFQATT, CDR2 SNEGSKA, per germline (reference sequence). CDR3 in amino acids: CSANDRGNTEAFF. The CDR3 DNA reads TGCAGTGCTAATGACAGGGGGAACACTGAAGCTTTCTTT.

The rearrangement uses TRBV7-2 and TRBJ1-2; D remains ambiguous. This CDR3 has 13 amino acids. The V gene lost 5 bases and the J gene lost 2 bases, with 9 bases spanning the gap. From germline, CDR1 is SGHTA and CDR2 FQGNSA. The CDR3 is CASSPAENYGYTF. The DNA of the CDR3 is TGTGCCAGCAGCCCCGCGGAGAACTATGGCTACACCTTC.

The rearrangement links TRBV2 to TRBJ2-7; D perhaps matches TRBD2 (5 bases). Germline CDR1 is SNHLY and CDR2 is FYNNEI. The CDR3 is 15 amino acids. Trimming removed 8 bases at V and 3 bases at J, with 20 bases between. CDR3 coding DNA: TGTGCCAGCCACTCAGACGGGGAGATAGGCTACGAGCAGTACTTC. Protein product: CASHSDGEIGYEQYF. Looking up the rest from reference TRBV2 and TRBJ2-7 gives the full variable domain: EPEVTQTPSHQVTQMGQEVILRCVPISNHLYFYWYRQILGQKVEFLVSFYNNEISEKSEIFDDQFSVERPDGSNFTLKIRSTKLEDSAMYFCASHSDGEIGYEQYFGPGTRLTVT.

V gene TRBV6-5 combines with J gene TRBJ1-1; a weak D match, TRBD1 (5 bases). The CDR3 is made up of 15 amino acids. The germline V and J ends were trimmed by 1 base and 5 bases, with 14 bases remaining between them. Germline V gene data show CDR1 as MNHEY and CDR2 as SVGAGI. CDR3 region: CASSYWSSGETEAFF. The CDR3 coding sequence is TGTGCCAGCAGTTACTGGAGCTCGGGGGAGACTGAAGCTTTCTTT.

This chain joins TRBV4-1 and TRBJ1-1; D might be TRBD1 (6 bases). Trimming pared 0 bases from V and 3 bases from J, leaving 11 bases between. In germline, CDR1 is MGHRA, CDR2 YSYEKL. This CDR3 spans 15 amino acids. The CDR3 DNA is TGCGCCAGCAGCCAAGATACAGGGCGGGACACTGAAGCTTTCTTT. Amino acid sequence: CASSQDTGRDTEAFF.

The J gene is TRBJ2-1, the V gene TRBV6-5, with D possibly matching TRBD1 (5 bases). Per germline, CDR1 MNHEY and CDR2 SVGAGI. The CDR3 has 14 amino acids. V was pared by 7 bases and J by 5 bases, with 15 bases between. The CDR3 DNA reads TGTGCCAGCACCTCCTTTGGGGCCCACAATGAGCAGTTCTTC. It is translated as CASTSFGAHNEQFF.

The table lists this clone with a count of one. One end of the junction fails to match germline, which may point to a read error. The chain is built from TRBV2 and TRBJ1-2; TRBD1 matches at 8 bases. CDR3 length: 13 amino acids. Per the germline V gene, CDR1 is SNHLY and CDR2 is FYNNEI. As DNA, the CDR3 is TGTTCCTACGGACAGGGCCCAGGGATATCGAGTCCCTTC. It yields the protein CSYGQGPGISSPF.

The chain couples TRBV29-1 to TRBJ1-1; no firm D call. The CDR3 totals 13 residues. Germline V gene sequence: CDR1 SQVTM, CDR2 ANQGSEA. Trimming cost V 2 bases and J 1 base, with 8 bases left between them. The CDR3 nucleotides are TGCAGCGTTGAACCGGGATGGAACACTGAAGCTTTCTTT. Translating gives CSVEPGWNTEAFF.

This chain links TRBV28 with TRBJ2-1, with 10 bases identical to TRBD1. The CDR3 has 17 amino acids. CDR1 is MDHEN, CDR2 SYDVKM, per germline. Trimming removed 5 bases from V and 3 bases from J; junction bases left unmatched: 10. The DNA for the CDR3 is TGTGCCAGCAGTGATCAGCGCCGGGACAGGGGCTACAATGAGCAGTTCTTC. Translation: CASSDQRRDRGYNEQFF.

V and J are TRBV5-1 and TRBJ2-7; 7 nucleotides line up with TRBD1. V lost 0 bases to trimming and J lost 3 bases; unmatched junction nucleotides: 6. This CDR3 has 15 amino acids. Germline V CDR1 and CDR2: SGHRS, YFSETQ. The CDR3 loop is CASSLGGQTYYEQYF. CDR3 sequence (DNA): TGCGCCAGCAGCTTGGGGGGACAGACCTACTACGAGCAGTACTTC.

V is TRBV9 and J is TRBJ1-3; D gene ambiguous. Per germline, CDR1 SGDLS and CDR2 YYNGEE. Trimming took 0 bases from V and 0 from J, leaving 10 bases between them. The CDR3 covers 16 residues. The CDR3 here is CASSVDEARSGNTIYF. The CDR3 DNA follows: TGTGCCAGCAGCGTAGACGAGGCTCGCTCTGGAAACACCATATATTTT.

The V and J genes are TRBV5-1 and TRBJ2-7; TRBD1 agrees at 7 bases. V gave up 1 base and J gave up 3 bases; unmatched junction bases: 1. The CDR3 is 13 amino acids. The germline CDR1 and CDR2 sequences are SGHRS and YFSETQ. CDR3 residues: CASSLQGDYEQYF. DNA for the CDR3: TGCGCCAGCAGCTTGCAGGGGGACTACGAGCAGTACTTC.

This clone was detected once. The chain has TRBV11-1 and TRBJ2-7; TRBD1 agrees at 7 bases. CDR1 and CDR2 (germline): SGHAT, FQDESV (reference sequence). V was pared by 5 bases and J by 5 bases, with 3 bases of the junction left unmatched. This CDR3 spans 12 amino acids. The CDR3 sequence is CASSPDRDEQYF. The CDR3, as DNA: TGTGCCAGCAGCCCAGACAGGGACGAGCAGTACTTC.